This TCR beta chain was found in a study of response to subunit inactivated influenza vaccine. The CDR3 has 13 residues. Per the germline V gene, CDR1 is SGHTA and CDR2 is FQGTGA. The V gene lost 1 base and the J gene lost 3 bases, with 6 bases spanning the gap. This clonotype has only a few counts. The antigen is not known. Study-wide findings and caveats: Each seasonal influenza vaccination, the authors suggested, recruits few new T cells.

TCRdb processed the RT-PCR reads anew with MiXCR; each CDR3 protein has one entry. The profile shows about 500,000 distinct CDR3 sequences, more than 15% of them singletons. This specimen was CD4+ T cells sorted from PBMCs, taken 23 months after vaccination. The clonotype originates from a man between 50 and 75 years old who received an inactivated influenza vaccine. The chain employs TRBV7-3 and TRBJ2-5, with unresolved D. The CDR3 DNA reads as TGTGCCAGCAGCTTAATGCAGGAAGAGACCCAGTACTTC. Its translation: CASSLMQEETQYF. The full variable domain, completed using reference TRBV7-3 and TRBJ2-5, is GAGVSQTPSNKVTEKGKYVELRCDPISGHTALYWYRQSLGQGPEFLIYFQGTGAADDSGLPNDRFFAVRPEGSVSTLKIQRTERGDSAVYLCASSLMQEETQYFGPGTRLLVL.